This T cell receptor beta chain is drawn from a study of cytomegalovirus exposure and HLA in healthy donors. Study results and limitations: Serostatus for CMV was the only available immune exposure information.

The PCR ran on 60 Vbeta and 13 Jbeta primers. The repertoire was sequenced with immunoSEQ multiplex PCR; TCRdb's copy has only in-frame clones and lacks some. The sample has 150,000 to 200,000 clones; around three quarters are singletons. Of note for this clone: Its antigen is unknown. Mismatch with germline at one junction end may stem from a read error.

Germline V gene lookup returns CDR1 LNHDA and CDR2 SQIVND (reference sequence). The CDR3 is 13 residues long. The chain employs TRBV19 and TRBJ2-7; 7 nucleotides line up with TRBD1. This TCR was sampled from a woman in her 50s in good health and CMV-seronegative. Input material: PBMCs. The CDR3 is CASSTDRNYGQYF. In nucleotides, the CDR3 is TGTGCCAGTAGTACGGACAGGAACTACGGGCAGTACTTC.